One T cell receptor (beta chain) is described in this entry. Its cognate antigen is unknown. The data were obtained in a study of shared clonotypes between healthy human individuals. Study observations and caveats: Shared clonotypes across all four donors exceeded non-shared ones in generation probability. An effect of sequencing depth on clonotype sharing among donors was expected.

Germline assignment: CDR1 LGHNT and CDR2 FRNRAP. The CDR3 extends over 13 amino acids. With 3 bases removed from V and 6 bases from J, the gap between germline ends came to 9 bases. Data came from immunoSEQ multiplex PCR; TCRdb stores just in-frame clones and leaves some out. The table lists about 2.4 million clones, 90% to 95% of them singletons. The source is a man aged 18 to 30 in good health. Some clones in this sample may be carry-over from other donors' samples. The chain links TRBV12-5 to TRBJ2-1; no reliable D call. The sequencing sample was made of naive CD4+ T cells from PBMCs. This sample's subset: CD45RA+ positively selected. In DNA, the CDR3 is TGTGCTAGTGGTTTTTCGGGCATCAATGAGCAGTTCTTC. It yields the protein CASGFSGINEQFF.